Below, 19 T cell receptor beta chains from the same sample are listed, as sequenced in a study of shared clonotypes between healthy human individuals. Here immunoSEQ multiplex PCR was the method, and the copy in TCRdb shows in-frame clones only, minus some. The sample consists of some 500,000 clones, 90% to 97% of them appearing once. The sample was naive CD4+ T cells sorted from blood. Regarding subset: CD45RA+ positively selected. The receptors here all came from a woman aged 25 to 39 in good health.

This chain joins TRBV28 and TRBJ2-7; 10 positions agree with TRBD1. In germline, CDR1 is MDHEN, CDR2 SYDVKM. J was trimmed by 6 bases and V by 2 bases; bases with no gene match: 7. CDR3 length equals 15 residues. CDR3 sequence reads: CASSLLGQGTLEQYF. The CDR3 DNA reads TGTGCCAGCAGTTTACTGGGACAGGGGACGCTCGAGCAGTACTTC.

The chain recombines TRBV6-1 with TRBJ1-5; 7 positions agree with TRBD1. CDR1 and CDR2 (germline): MNHNS, SASEGT. V shed 6 bases, J shed 4 bases, and the junction held 9 bases outside the gene matches. The CDR3 is 15 amino acids. For the CDR3, the DNA is TGTGCCAGCAGGAGGGACAGTGCTACTAATCAGCCCCAGCATTTT. Translating gives CASRRDSATNQPQHF.

The chain couples TRBV19 to TRBJ2-6; D remains ambiguous. Germline values: CDR1 LNHDA, CDR2 SQIVND (reference sequence). This CDR3 has 15 amino acids. V was cut by 1 base and J by 2 bases, with 6 bases left in between. The CDR3 here is CASSIAVTGANVLTF. CDR3 DNA: TGTGCCAGTAGTATAGCCGTAACTGGGGCCAACGTCCTGACTTTC.

This clone came up once. CDR3 nucleotides: TGTGCCAGCAGCCAACCGGGGATGCAAGAGACCCAGTACTTC. This translates into CASSQPGMQETQYF. This chain joins TRBV5-4 and TRBJ2-5; TRBD2 is a possible D gene (5 bases). Trimming left V 4 bases short and J 2 bases short, with 12 bases between. Germline V lookup: CDR1 SGHNT, CDR2 YYREEE (reference sequence). This CDR3 has 14 residues.

The CDR3 region has the DNA TGTGCCAGCAGGCTGACAGGGGGATCGGCCGGGGAGCTGTTTTTT. Translated, it gives CASRLTGGSAGELFF. The rearrangement links TRBV2 to TRBJ2-2, with 9 nucleotides matching TRBD1. The CDR3 covers 15 residues. CDR1 is SNHLY and CDR2 is FYNNEI in the germline V gene. After removal of 6 bases from V and 6 bases from J, the junction contained 8 bases not matched to a gene.

The gene calls are TRBV7-9 and TRBJ1-5, with no clear D. V was clipped by 1 base and J by 0 bases, with 16 bases between them. This CDR3 contains 18 residues. Per the germline V gene, CDR1 is SEHNR and CDR2 is FQNEAQ (reference sequence). CDR3 nucleotide sequence: TGTGCCAGCAGCTTAGTGTGGAAGGACGGTATTAGCAATCAGCCCCAGCATTTT. Amino acids: CASSLVWKDGISNQPQHF.

The chain couples TRBV27 to TRBJ1-1, with 8 bases that match TRBD1. The CDR3 runs 16 residues. The V and J ends lost 6 bases and 0 bases, in that order; junction bases with no gene match: 9. The germline CDR1 and CDR2 sequences are MNHEY and SMNVEV (reference sequence). As DNA, the CDR3 is TGTGCCAGCAGATCCCTCCGGACAGGGTTGAACACTGAAGCTTTCTTT. This sequence encodes CASRSLRTGLNTEAFF.

V and J are TRBV7-6 and TRBJ2-3; TRBD2 agrees at 9 bases. This CDR3 region has 14 residues. V lost 4 bases to trimming and J lost 6 bases; unmatched junction nucleotides: 5. The germline V gene has CDR1 SGHVS and CDR2 FNYEAQ. The CDR3 protein is CASSSSGTSDTQYF. CDR3 bases: TGTGCCAGCAGCTCTAGCGGGACCTCGGATACGCAGTATTTT.

In this sample, this clone turned up a few times. V gene TRBV6-1 combines with J gene TRBJ1-2; D ambiguous. Germline lookup yields CDR1 MNHNS and CDR2 SASEGT. The CDR3 sequence is 11 residues long. Deletions cut 10 bases from V and 7 bases from J, with 13 bases between. The CDR3 spells CATYLSPGYTF. The CDR3, as DNA: TGTGCCACCTATCTCTCCCCTGGCTACACCTTC.

The V gene is TRBV6-1, the J gene TRBJ2-7; tentatively, D is TRBD1 (6 bases). Germline CDR1 and CDR2: MNHNS and SASEGT. The CDR3 is 15 residues long. Trimming left V 1 base short and J 0 bases short, with 10 bases between. The chain's CDR3 is CASSEGAGVSYEQYF. In nucleotides, the CDR3 is TGTGCCAGCAGTGAAGGGGCAGGGGTCTCCTACGAGCAGTACTTC.

V gene TRBV28 combines with J gene TRBJ1-3; D not certain. Trimming shortened V by 4 bases and J by 7 bases, and 14 bases separated the two germline ends. This CDR3 region has 14 residues. Per the germline V gene, CDR1 is MDHEN and CDR2 is SYDVKM. CDR3 region: CASSSSGPGNTIYF. Written as DNA, the CDR3 is TGTGCCAGCAGTTCCTCCGGACCCGGGAACACCATATATTTT. Combining the CDR3 with reference TRBV28 and TRBJ1-3 gives the whole variable domain DVKVTQSSRYLVKRTGEKVFLECVQDMDHENMFWYRQDPGLGLRLIYFSYDVKMKEKGDIPEGYSVSREKKERFSLILESASTNQTSMYLCASSSSGPGNTIYFGEGSWLTVV.

The rearrangement joins TRBV10-3 to TRBJ2-7, with D maybe TRBD2 (6 bases). The CDR3 runs to 13 residues. Trimming pared 4 bases from V and 3 bases from J, leaving 10 bases between. Germline assignment: CDR1 ENHRY and CDR2 SYGVKD. The chain's CDR3 is CAISGISGYEQYF. CDR3 DNA: TGTGCCATCAGTGGAATTAGCGGCTACGAGCAGTACTTC.

The chain uses TRBV28 and TRBJ2-7; no clear D. This CDR3 region has 15 residues. V shed 5 bases and J shed 0 bases, with 14 bases lying between them. The germline V gene has CDR1 MDHEN and CDR2 SYDVKM. CDR3 nucleotide sequence: TGTGCCAGCAGTCCCGCCGACTGGAGCTCCTACGAGCAGTACTTC. Translation gives CASSPADWSSYEQYF.

This clone was found once. The chain carries TRBV7-4 and TRBJ1-3; D is uncertain. There are 17 residues in the CDR3. CDR1 SGHVT and CDR2 SQSDAQ come from the germline V gene. Trimming shortened V by 4 bases and J by 0 bases, and 16 bases separated the two germline ends. The DNA for the CDR3 is TGTGCCAGCAGCTCCACCCCTTGGGCCGTCTCTGGAAACACCATATATTTT. Its protein product is CASSSTPWAVSGNTIYF.

This chain links TRBV18 with TRBJ1-3; no firm D call. V was pared by 2 bases and J by 4 bases, with 12 bases between. Germline assignment: CDR1 KGHSH and CDR2 LQKENI. The length of the CDR3 is 15 residues. The CDR3 protein is CASSPITAPGNTIYF. Written as DNA, the CDR3 is TGTGCCAGCTCACCAATCACTGCCCCCGGAAACACCATATATTTT.

This clone was recorded only once. The J gene is TRBJ2-2, the V gene TRBV18; D gene unclear. The CDR3 covers 14 residues. Looked up from germline, CDR1 is KGHSH and CDR2 is LQKENI. With 1 base removed from V and 7 bases from J, the gap between germline ends came to 10 bases. CDR3 in DNA: TGTGCCAGCTCACCACTTTCACCCCTCGGGGAGCTGTTTTTT. It is translated as CASSPLSPLGELFF.

This clone was seen just once. The chain couples TRBV2 to TRBJ1-3, with D uncertain. Between the trimmed V and J ends, which lost 7 bases and 4 bases, there was a span of 17 bases. Germline V gives CDR1 SNHLY, CDR2 FYNNEI. The CDR3 has 15 residues. CDR3 nucleotide sequence: TGTGCCAGCACCCGTCAAGGCACAGCCGGAAACACCATATATTTT. It codes for CASTRQGTAGNTIYF.

The CDR3 nucleotides read TGTGCCAGCAGTGTAAAACGACAGGGCGGCTACGAGCAGTACTTC. Translated: CASSVKRQGGYEQYF. The J gene is TRBJ2-7, the V gene TRBV6-1, with TRBD1 matching 7 bases. The germline V gene encodes CDR1 MNHNS and CDR2 SASEGT. The CDR3 extends over 15 amino acids. Trimming cost V 4 bases and J 3 bases; bases outside gene matches: 9.

The V call is TRBV7-2, the J call TRBJ1-1; 7 nucleotides match TRBD1. The CDR3 has 14 residues. Germline CDR1 SGHTA, CDR2 FQGNSA. The ends lost 3 bases at V and 1 base at J; junction bases unmatched: 2. CDR3 in DNA: TGTGCCAGCAGCTTTAACAGGGGGAACACTGAAGCTTTCTTT. This sequence encodes CASSFNRGNTEAFF. Using reference TRBV7-2 and TRBJ1-1 for the parts outside the CDR3, the full variable domain is GAGVSQSPSNKVTEKGKDVELRCDPISGHTALYWYRQSLGQGLEFLIYFQGNSAPDKSGLPSDRFSAERTGGSVSTLTIQRTQQEDSAVYLCASSFNRGNTEAFFGQGTRLTVV.